This is a list of T cell receptor beta chains from one sample in a study of blood T cell repertoires in COVID-19. Generated by immunoSEQ multiplex PCR, the TCRdb table keeps only in-frame clones and is missing some. The sample records about 250,000 clones, 70% to 90% being singletons. The sequencing sample was made of peripheral blood. The receptors shown here come from a woman between 40 and 50 years old who had recovered from COVID-19. Both conserved end residues are part of each CDR3. The D gene is left open where the match is weak. Clone size is given for some rows only: seen once, a few or many times, or a class if the clone is expanded.

V: TRBV24-1; D: NA; J: TRBJ2-5; size: NA; CDR3: CATSDRQRTQETQYF; DNA: TGTGCCACCAGTGATCGCCAGCGGACCCAAGAGACCCAGTACTTC
V: TRBV25-1; D: NA; J: TRBJ1-1; size: NA; CDR3: CASSGAGLVTEAFF; DNA: TGTGCCAGCAGTGGTGCGGGGCTGGTCACTGAAGCTTTCTTT
V: TRBV24-1; D: TRBD2; J: TRBJ2-7; size: NA; CDR3: CATSDPLAGSYEQYF; DNA: TGTGCCACCAGTGATCCCCTAGCGGGGTCCTACGAGCAGTACTTC
V: TRBV7-3; D: TRBD1; J: TRBJ1-1; size: NA; CDR3: CASSLTGAMNTEAFF; DNA: TGTGCCAGCAGCCTGACAGGGGCCATGAACACTGAAGCTTTCTTT
V: TRBV21-1; D: NA; J: TRBJ1-4; size: NA; CDR3: CASTHRGPRGEKLFF; DNA: TGTGCCAGCACCCACAGGGGACCCCGGGGGGAAAAACTGTTTTTT
V: TRBV29-1; D: NA; J: TRBJ1-6; size: NA; CDR3: CSVELPGHPRVDPNSPLHF; DNA: TGCAGCGTTGAACTCCCGGGACACCCCCGGGTAGATCCCAATTCACCCCTCCACTTT
V: TRBV5-1; D: TRBD2; J: TRBJ2-1; size: NA; CDR3: CASSPRTSGVYNEQFF; DNA: TGCGCCAGCAGCCCACGGACTAGCGGAGTCTACAATGAGCAGTTCTTC
V: TRBV3-1/TRBV3-2; D: NA; J: TRBJ2-3; size: NA; CDR3: CASREAGTTDTQYF; DNA: TGTGCCAGCAGGGAGGCGGGGACCACAGATACGCAGTATTTT
V: TRBV5-6; D: NA; J: TRBJ2-3; size: NA; CDR3: CASSPLGPSTDTQYF; DNA: TGTGCCAGCAGCCCCTTGGGCCCTAGCACAGATACGCAGTATTTT
V: TRBV5-4; D: TRBD1; J: TRBJ1-2; size: few; CDR3: CASSPGRGGLPNYGYTF; DNA: TGTGCCAGCAGCCCCGGCCGAGGGGGCCTTCCCAACTATGGCTACACCTTC
V: TRBV6-2/TRBV6-3; D: NA; J: TRBJ2-3; size: NA; CDR3: CASSYSGRSTDTQYF; DNA: TGTGCCAGCAGTTACTCGGGCAGAAGCACAGATACGCAGTATTTT
V: TRBV19; D: NA; J: TRBJ1-1; size: NA; CDR3: CASFRDTNTEAFF; DNA: TGTGCCAGTTTCCGGGACACGAACACTGAAGCTTTCTTT
V: TRBV9; D: NA; J: TRBJ2-5; size: NA; CDR3: CASSLGGLTGARETQYF; DNA: TGTGCCAGCAGCCTCGGGGGGCTGACAGGAGCCCGGGAGACCCAGTACTTC
V: TRBV2; D: NA; J: TRBJ2-2; size: once; CDR3: CASEGSGSGELFF; DNA: TGTGCCAGCGAAGGGTCAGGGTCCGGGGAGCTGTTTTTT
V: TRBV9; D: NA; J: TRBJ2-3; size: NA; CDR3: CASSVGVRGTDTQYF; DNA: TGTGCCAGCAGCGTAGGGGTCAGGGGCACAGATACGCAGTATTTT
V: TRBV7-7; D: TRBD1; J: TRBJ1-5; size: NA; CDR3: CASSLDRNQPQHF; DNA: TGTGCCAGCAGCCTGGACAGGAATCAGCCCCAGCATTTT
V: TRBV20-1; D: TRBD1; J: TRBJ2-3; size: NA; CDR3: CSALGRDRVYF; DNA: TGCAGTGCTCTCGGCCGGGACAGGGTGTATTTT
V: TRBV6-5; D: TRBD1; J: TRBJ1-1; size: NA; CDR3: CATFDRGYRNTEAFF; DNA: TGTGCCACCTTTGACAGGGGATACCGGAACACTGAAGCTTTCTTT
V: TRBV7-2; D: NA; J: TRBJ1-1; size: NA; CDR3: CASSLGEGTEAFF; DNA: TGTGCCAGCAGCTTAGGGGAGGGGACTGAAGCTTTCTTT
V: TRBV10-3; D: TRBD1; J: TRBJ1-1; size: NA; CDR3: CAIRGGSNTEAFF; DNA: TGTGCCATCAGAGGGGGCTCGAACACTGAAGCTTTCTTT
V: TRBV7-9; D: NA; J: TRBJ1-4; size: NA; CDR3: CASSWGRAGEKLFF; DNA: TGTGCCAGCAGCTGGGGGAGGGCGGGTGAAAAACTGTTTTTT
V: TRBV25-1; D: NA; J: TRBJ1-6; size: NA; CDR3: CAGSTYNSPLHF; DNA: TGTGCGGGCTCGACCTATAATTCACCCCTCCACTTT
V: TRBV6-5; D: NA; J: TRBJ2-1; size: NA; CDR3: CASSYLWPSDSNEQFF; DNA: TGTGCCAGCAGTTACCTCTGGCCTAGCGACTCCAATGAGCAGTTCTTC
V: TRBV3-1/TRBV3-2; D: NA; J: TRBJ2-7; size: NA; CDR3: CASSQGGPYEQYF; DNA: TGTGCCAGCAGCCAAGGTGGGCCCTACGAGCAGTACTTC
V: TRBV5-5; D: NA; J: TRBJ1-5; size: NA; CDR3: CASSSSAGSQPQHF; DNA: TGTGCCAGCAGCTCCTCCGCGGGGAGTCAGCCCCAGCATTTT
V: TRBV19; D: TRBD1; J: TRBJ2-7; size: NA; CDR3: CASSRGQGVSYEQYF; DNA: TGTGCCAGTAGTCGCGGACAGGGGGTCTCCTACGAGCAGTACTTC
V: TRBV30; D: NA; J: TRBJ1-5; size: NA; CDR3: CAWSVGQMVGNQPQHF; DNA: TGTGCCTGGAGTGTTGGGCAGATGGTTGGCAATCAGCCCCAGCATTTT
V: TRBV7-8; D: TRBD1; J: TRBJ1-2; size: NA; CDR3: CASSPPGQGSSGYTF; DNA: TGTGCCAGCAGCCCTCCGGGACAGGGGAGTAGTGGCTACACCTTC
V: TRBV18; D: NA; J: TRBJ1-3; size: NA; CDR3: CASSPRVQGGNTIYF; DNA: TGTGCCAGCTCACCACGGGTACAGGGAGGAAACACCATATATTTT
V: TRBV4-3; D: NA; J: TRBJ1-6; size: NA; CDR3: CASSQTWENRSPLHF; DNA: TGCGCCAGCAGCCAAACCTGGGAGAATCGGTCACCCCTCCACTTT
V: TRBV10-3; D: NA; J: TRBJ2-3; size: few; CDR3: CATARSTPPTDTQYF; DNA: TGTGCCACCGCACGGAGCACCCCCCCCACAGATACGCAGTATTTT
V: TRBV6-2/TRBV6-3; D: TRBD2; J: TRBJ2-1; size: few; CDR3: CASSQLAGVLPYNEQFF; DNA: TGTGCCAGCAGTCAACTAGCGGGAGTCCTCCCCTACAATGAGCAGTTCTTC
V: TRBV7-9; D: NA; J: TRBJ2-7; size: NA; CDR3: CASSPQGSPSYEQYF; DNA: TGTGCCAGCAGCCCGCAGGGGTCACCGTCCTACGAGCAGTACTTC
V: TRBV24-1; D: TRBD1; J: TRBJ1-2; size: NA; CDR3: CATSDFDRVTGYTF; DNA: TGTGCCACCAGTGATTTCGACAGGGTAACGGGCTACACCTTC
V: TRBV18; D: NA; J: TRBJ2-6; size: NA; CDR3: CASSRDSNSGANVLTF; DNA: TGTGCCAGCTCCAGGGACTCTAACTCTGGGGCCAACGTCCTGACTTTC
V: TRBV5-4; D: NA; J: TRBJ1-3; size: NA; CDR3: CASSLANRNGNTIYF; DNA: TGTGCCAGCAGCTTGGCCAACAGGAACGGAAACACCATATATTTT
V: TRBV7-3; D: TRBD2; J: TRBJ2-1; size: NA; CDR3: CASSQIAGGPLGEQFF; DNA: TGTGCCAGCAGCCAAATAGCGGGAGGGCCCCTTGGTGAGCAGTTCTTC
V: TRBV6-1; D: NA; J: TRBJ1-5; size: NA; CDR3: CASSEGDDQPQHF; DNA: TGTGCCAGCAGTGAGGGCGACGATCAGCCCCAGCATTTT
V: TRBV19; D: TRBD1; J: TRBJ2-3; size: NA; CDR3: CASSRDRGAGTDTQYF; DNA: TGTGCCAGTAGCCGGGACAGGGGTGCGGGCACAGATACGCAGTATTTT
V: TRBV11-2; D: TRBD1; J: TRBJ1-5; size: NA; CDR3: CASSPGQAHQPQHF; DNA: TGTGCCAGCAGCCCAGGACAGGCCCATCAGCCCCAGCATTTT
V: TRBV14; D: TRBD2; J: TRBJ2-1; size: NA; CDR3: CASSRPGSGVSYNEQFF; DNA: TGTGCCAGCAGCCGCCCTGGGAGCGGGGTCTCCTACAATGAGCAGTTCTTC
V: TRBV19; D: NA; J: TRBJ2-1; size: NA; CDR3: CASSMVWRGEQFF; DNA: TGTGCCAGTAGTATGGTCTGGAGGGGTGAGCAGTTCTTC
V: TRBV7-9; D: NA; J: TRBJ1-1; size: NA; CDR3: CASSLIGVTGGSTEAFF; DNA: TGTGCCAGCAGCTTAATAGGTGTGACGGGAGGAAGCACTGAAGCTTTCTTT
V: TRBV24-1; D: TRBD2; J: TRBJ2-1; size: NA; CDR3: CATSEGRLAAGDEQFF; DNA: TGTGCCACCAGTGAGGGGAGACTAGCGGCCGGAGATGAGCAGTTCTTC
V: TRBV11-2; D: NA; J: TRBJ1-1; size: NA; CDR3: CASSLDSRYTEAFF; DNA: TGTGCCAGCAGCTTAGATAGCCGGTACACTGAAGCTTTCTTT
V: TRBV2; D: TRBD2; J: TRBJ2-5; size: NA; CDR3: CASRFGRETQYF; DNA: TGTGCCAGCAGGTTCGGGAGGGAGACCCAGTACTTC
V: TRBV6-5; D: TRBD1; J: TRBJ1-2; size: NA; CDR3: CASTPTGAYGYTF; DNA: TGTGCCAGCACCCCGACAGGGGCCTATGGCTACACCTTC
V: TRBV20-1; D: TRBD1; J: TRBJ1-1; size: NA; CDR3: CSARVSGGAFF; DNA: TGCAGTGCTAGGGTCTCAGGGGGAGCTTTCTTT
V: TRBV3-1/TRBV3-2; D: TRBD2; J: TRBJ2-2; size: NA; CDR3: CASSPRGGSGELFF; DNA: TGTGCCAGCAGCCCGCGGGGGGGCTCCGGGGAGCTGTTTTTT
V: TRBV19; D: TRBD1; J: TRBJ1-2; size: NA; CDR3: CASSILDRGGGYTF; DNA: TGTGCCAGTAGTATCTTGGACAGGGGAGGGGGCTACACCTTC